This TCR beta chain was sequenced in a study of OX40 agonist ivuxolimab in advanced cancers. Study background: Patients were given ivuxolimab, an antibody that agonizes OX40 (CD134).

Trimming removed 0 bases at V and 8 bases at J, with 11 bases between. Germline assignment: CDR1 SGHTA and CDR2 FQGNSA. The CDR3 loop spans 15 amino acids. No patient had autoimmune disease or received systemic immunosuppression. On cycle 4 day 1 and cycle 7 day 1, as well as at baseline, blood was sampled. Broader study findings: People who partly responded at 0.1-3.0 mg/kg had some of the least clonal expansion seen.

A single count supports this clone. Its cognate antigen is unknown. The table came from immunoSEQ multiplex PCR; TCRdb's copy has only in-frame clones and leaves some out. The table records some 70,000 clones, around 88% of them present only once. The chain links TRBV7-2 to TRBJ1-6; tentative D call: TRBD1 (5 bases). This sequence originates from an adult with an advanced solid tumor such as melanoma, head and neck, liver or kidney cancer. The starting material was CD4+ or CD8+ T cells sorted from blood, obtained in a trial of the OX40 agonist ivuxolimab. As DNA, the CDR3 is TGTGCCAGCAGCTTAGCTGGGGGGTTGGATTCACCCCTCCACTTT. Translated, it gives CASSLAGGLDSPLHF.